This T cell receptor (beta chain) was retrieved from a study of cytomegalovirus exposure and HLA in healthy donors. General observations from the study: A later analysis found first-cohort TCR clusters tended to co-occur in the 90 to 150 validation repertoires. The listing of about 150 TCR beta chains classed them as cytomegalovirus-associated. The classifier, whose performance was assessed in both the original and validation cohorts, reportedly diagnosed cytomegalovirus status with high specificity and sensitivity.

About this clone itself: Its matching antigen is unknown.

Repertoires were generated with immunoSEQ multiplex PCR, while TCRdb's copy carries only in-frame clones and drops some. The data show under 200,000 clones, around nine tenths seen once. It was the 120-subject validation cohort, separate from the roughly 700-subject first cohort, to which the donors belonged. With V trimmed by 6 bases and J by 0 bases, 5 bases remained unmatched. The CDR3 runs to 14 residues. CDR1 and CDR2 from the germline V gene are SQVTM and ANQGSEA. The sample was PBMCs. The receptor's source is a woman younger than 30 in good health and CMV-seronegative. This chain connects TRBV29-1 to TRBJ2-7, with TRBD1 matching over 10 bases. Written as DNA, the CDR3 is TGCAGCGTGGTGGGACAGGGGAGCTCCTACGAGCAGTACTTC. Residues: CSVVGQGSSYEQYF.